These 31 T cell receptor beta chains share one sample of origin, sequenced in a study of cytomegalovirus exposure and HLA in healthy donors. Vbeta (60) and Jbeta (13) primers were used in the PCR. Assay used: immunoSEQ multiplex PCR; TCRdb lists only in-frame clones, some missing. The sample holds fewer than 90,000 clones, 70% to 90% seen once. The sequenced sample consisted of PBMCs. The source of these receptors is a human donor in good health.

The rearrangement uses TRBV5-1 and TRBJ1-2; 8 positions agree with TRBD1. The germline CDR1 and CDR2 sequences are SGHRS and YFSETQ. The CDR3 covers 17 residues. V lost 0 bases and J lost 3; bases outside the gene matches: 10. CDR3 sequence: CASSLDPWTGIDYGYTF. The CDR3 bases are TGCGCCAGCAGCTTGGATCCGTGGACAGGGATTGACTATGGCTACACCTTC.

This sequence joins TRBV19 and TRBJ2-1, with no clear D. The CDR3 contains 15 residues. Germline lookup yields CDR1 LNHDA and CDR2 SQIVND (reference sequence). V lost 2 bases, J lost 8 bases, and 16 bases lay in between. CDR3 bases: TGTGCCAGTAGTATACTTGGCCCACCGCAGGATGAGCAGTTCTTC. Its translation: CASSILGPPQDEQFF.

Written as DNA, the CDR3 is TGTGCCAGTAGTCAAGGGGCCGGGGAGCTGTTTTTT. The encoded protein is CASSQGAGELFF. V is TRBV19 and J is TRBJ2-2; perhaps TRBD1 as D (5 bases). This CDR3 comprises 12 residues. V gave up 5 bases and J gave up 6 bases, with 7 bases separating them. The germline gives CDR1 LNHDA, CDR2 SQIVND (reference sequence).

V usage is TRBV19 and J usage is TRBJ1-2, with D maybe TRBD1 (5 bases). The germline gives CDR1 LNHDA, CDR2 SQIVND (reference sequence). This CDR3 region has 17 residues. The germline V and J ends were trimmed by 3 bases and 5 bases, with 22 bases remaining between them. CDR3: CASSIGGQGGLGYGYTF. CDR3 coding DNA: TGTGCCAGTAGTATCGGCGGGCAGGGAGGTCTAGGGTATGGCTACACCTTC.

The chain joins TRBV12-2 to TRBJ2-1; the listed D gene, TRBD2, was not tested against the DNA. TRBV12-2 is labeled a pseudogene. The CDR3 covers 16 residues. The CDR3 sequence is CASRLGGGGTGNEQFF. As DNA, the CDR3 is TGTGCAAGTCGCTTAGGAGGCGGGGGGACGGGGAATGAGCAGTTCTTC.

The chain has TRBV7-3 and TRBJ2-3; D might be TRBD2 (6 bases). Germline loops: CDR1 SGHTA, CDR2 FQGTGA. The V and J ends lost 4 bases and 6 bases respectively, with 20 bases between them. The CDR3 is 16 residues long. The CDR3 region is CASSSGARAGGDTQYF. CDR3 nucleotides: TGTGCCAGCAGCTCCGGGGCCAGAGCGGGCGGGGATACGCAGTATTTT.

V usage is TRBV6-5 and J usage is TRBJ2-7, with 12 bases identical to TRBD2. The CDR3 totals 13 residues. CDR1 and CDR2 from the germline V gene are MNHEY and SVGAGI. Unmatched junction bases numbered 3, after V lost 5 bases and J lost 7 bases. CDR3 protein: CASSPGLAGEQYF. CDR3 nucleotides: TGTGCCAGCAGTCCGGGACTAGCGGGTGAGCAGTACTTC.

This chain joins TRBV9 and TRBJ1-2, with D possibly being TRBD1 (5 bases). The CDR3 extends over 14 amino acids. Germline lookup yields CDR1 SGDLS and CDR2 YYNGEE. Trimming took off 4 bases at V and 4 bases at J, with 14 bases between the two ends. The CDR3 DNA sequence: TGTGCCAGCAGCACCCAGCAGGGCAGCTATGGCTACACCTTC. Its protein product is CASSTQQGSYGYTF.

The V call is TRBV7-3, the J call TRBJ2-3; the match to TRBD2 covers 7 bases. Germline values: CDR1 SGHTA, CDR2 FQGTGA. The V segment lost 5 bases and the J segment 2 bases; nucleotides outside the gene matches: 7. The CDR3 sequence is 15 residues long. DNA for the CDR3: TGTGCCAGCAGCCCTTTAGCGGGCCTCACAGATACGCAGTATTTT. It is translated as CASSPLAGLTDTQYF.

CDR3 DNA sequence: TGTGCCAGCACTCCGGGAAGCCCGAACACCGGGGAGCTGTTTTTT. Its protein product is CASTPGSPNTGELFF. The chain links TRBV11-3 to TRBJ2-2, with a tentative D call TRBD2 (5 bases). The CDR3 is 15 residues long. Germline CDR1 is SGHNT and CDR2 is YENEEA. The V end was cut by 7 bases, the J end by 0 bases, with 12 bases between.

V is TRBV27 and J is TRBJ1-1, with a tentative D call TRBD1 (5 bases). The CDR3 covers 13 residues. Germline loops: CDR1 MNHEY, CDR2 SMNVEV (reference sequence). Deletions cut 5 bases from V and 5 bases from J, with 12 bases between. CDR3 amino acids: CASSAGLETEAFF. CDR3 DNA sequence: TGTGCCAGCAGTGCGGGGCTTGAAACTGAAGCTTTCTTT.

V and J are TRBV11-2 and TRBJ2-3; 7 bases line up with TRBD1. Germline trimming cut 6 bases from V and 2 bases from J; bases unmatched to any gene: 11. The CDR3 totals 16 residues. Per the germline V gene, CDR1 is SGHAT and CDR2 is FQNNGV. This chain's CDR3 is CASRSQGTDYTDTQYF. CDR3 coding DNA: TGTGCCAGCAGATCCCAAGGGACAGACTACACAGATACGCAGTATTTT.

The chain carries TRBV7-8 and TRBJ2-7, with D perhaps matching TRBD1 (6 bases). The germline V gene has CDR1 SGHVS and CDR2 FQNEAQ. The V end lost 0 bases, the J end lost 4 bases, and 10 bases lay between the germline ends. The length of the CDR3 is 14 residues. CDR3 loop: CASSLAGQIYEQYF. Written as DNA, the CDR3 is TGTGCCAGCAGCTTAGCCGGACAGATTTACGAGCAGTACTTC.

The chain has TRBV11-1 and TRBJ1-1; D perhaps matches TRBD1 (5 bases). CDR3 length equals 15 residues. The V end was cut by 1 base, the J end by 0 bases, with 9 bases between. Per the germline V gene, CDR1 is SGHAT and CDR2 is FQDESV (reference sequence). CDR3 in amino acids: CASSLVRQMNTEAFF. In DNA form, the CDR3 reads TGTGCCAGCAGCTTAGTTCGACAGATGAACACTGAAGCTTTCTTT.

The V gene is TRBV5-1, the J gene TRBJ1-2; D gene uncertain. CDR3 size: 13 residues. Trimming pared 0 bases from V and 8 bases from J, leaving 11 bases between. The germline gives CDR1 SGHRS, CDR2 YFSETQ. CDR3 loop: CASSLAEGTGYTF. In DNA form, the CDR3 reads TGCGCCAGCAGCTTGGCAGAGGGTACGGGCTACACCTTC.

This rearrangement joins TRBV6-5 to TRBJ2-5; 8 positions match TRBD2. V was pared by 2 bases and J by 6 bases, with 8 bases of the junction left unmatched. The CDR3 length is 15 residues. CDR1 is MNHEY, CDR2 SVGAGI, per germline. The CDR3 loop is CASSYDGGAGKTQYF. CDR3 coding DNA: TGTGCCAGCAGTTACGACGGGGGGGCCGGGAAGACCCAGTACTTC.

V is TRBV28 and J is TRBJ2-3; 11 bases are a match to TRBD2. Germline values: CDR1 MDHEN, CDR2 SYDVKM. Losses at the gene ends were 8 bases for V and 2 bases for J; bases not matched to a gene: 6. The CDR3 contains 15 residues. The CDR3 DNA is TGTGCCAGCGGTAGCGGGGGGGCTCACACAGATACGCAGTATTTT. This translates into CASGSGGAHTDTQYF.

This chain links TRBV6-1 with TRBJ2-1; 9 nucleotides line up with TRBD2. Germline CDR1 and CDR2: MNHNS and SASEGT. This CDR3 comprises 15 residues. Losses at the gene ends were 3 bases for V and 6 bases for J; bases not matched to a gene: 6. For the CDR3, the DNA is TGTGCCAGCAGTGATCTAGCGGGGCGCGGCAATGAGCAGTTCTTC. Translated: CASSDLAGRGNEQFF.

The chain recombines TRBV7-6 with TRBJ2-7; 8 bases agree with TRBD2. The CDR3 is 14 residues long. After removal of 1 base from V and 5 bases from J, the junction contained 4 bases not matched to a gene. Germline loops: CDR1 SGHVS, CDR2 FNYEAQ. This CDR3 is CASSLGGTSNEQYF. CDR3 DNA: TGTGCCAGCAGCTTAGGGGGGACTAGTAACGAGCAGTACTTC.

The chain is built from TRBV18 and TRBJ2-3; 12 positions agree with TRBD1. CDR1 is KGHSH, CDR2 LQKENI, per germline. There are 16 residues in the CDR3. Trimming removed 1 base from V and 6 bases from J; junction bases left unmatched: 5. In DNA, the CDR3 is TGTGCCAGCTCACCACGACCGGGACAGGGGGCGGATACGCAGTATTTT. Amino acid sequence: CASSPRPGQGADTQYF.

A note on this clone: Other DNA sequences in the same sample also yield this CDR3. The V gene is TRBV28, the J gene TRBJ2-5; tentative D call: TRBD2 (5 bases). V lost 8 bases and J 2 bases, leaving 9 bases between the germline ends. There are 12 residues in the CDR3. Looked up from germline, CDR1 is MDHEN and CDR2 is SYDVKM. This CDR3 is CASSPGQETQYF. Written as DNA, the CDR3 is TGTGCCAGCTCCCCGGGGCAAGAGACCCAGTACTTC.

The rearrangement joins TRBV28 to TRBJ2-5; 7 bases match TRBD1. The CDR3 length is 15 residues. V gave up 1 base and J gave up 5 bases; unmatched junction bases: 7. Germline loops: CDR1 MDHEN, CDR2 SYDVKM. The DNA for the CDR3 is TGTGCCAGCAGTTTATCTTTTGGGACAGTCGAGACCCAGTACTTC. As protein: CASSLSFGTVETQYF.

Notes on this clone: Other DNA sequences in the same sample also yield this CDR3. The chain uses TRBV18 and TRBJ1-5; D is possibly TRBD1 (5 bases). CDR1 is KGHSH and CDR2 is LQKENI in the germline V gene. The CDR3 has 15 residues. The V gene lost 6 bases and the J gene lost 4 bases, with 16 bases spanning the gap. CDR3 bases: TGTGCCAGCTCCCCCCCGGGCCAGGGAAATCAGCCCCAGCATTTT. Residues: CASSPPGQGNQPQHF. Based on the CDR3 plus reference TRBV18 and TRBJ1-5, the full variable domain is NAGVMQNPRHLVRRRGQEARLRCSPMKGHSHVYWYRQLPEEGLKFMVYLQKENIIDESGMPKERFSAEFPKEGPSILRIQQVVRGDSAAYFCASSPPGQGNQPQHFGDGTRLSIL.

The V gene is TRBV19, the J gene TRBJ2-5; D is ambiguous. Trimming left V 1 base short and J 7 bases short, with 10 bases between. Germline CDR1 and CDR2: LNHDA and SQIVND (reference sequence). The CDR3 has 13 residues. CDR3 nucleotide sequence: TGTGCCAGTAGTATAGTACCGCCGGGGACCCAGTACTTC. Translated, it gives CASSIVPPGTQYF.

Notes on this clone: An end of the junction differs from the germline gene, which may be a read error. J is TRBJ2-7 and V is TRBV7-9; TRBD2 matches at 11 bases. Germline V gene sequence: CDR1 SEHNR, CDR2 FQNEAQ (reference sequence). This CDR3 has 16 residues. CDR3 coding DNA: TGTTCCAGCAGCTTAGTAGCGGGGGGGAATGCCTACGAGCAGTACTTC. Its protein is CSSSLVAGGNAYEQYF.

For this clone: The identical CDR3 is also encoded by other nucleotide sequences in the sample. This sequence joins TRBV9 and TRBJ1-1; a weak D match, TRBD1 (5 bases). CDR1 and CDR2 from the germline V gene are SGDLS and YYNGEE. Deletions cut 0 bases from V and 4 bases from J, with 19 bases between. The CDR3 length is 17 residues. The CDR3 bases are TGTGCCAGCAGCGTAGGGGTAGGGGCCGGGTTGGGCACTGAAGCTTTCTTT. It specifies CASSVGVGAGLGTEAFF.

The genes are TRBV6-5 and TRBJ1-4; no clear D gene. Germline CDR1 is MNHEY and CDR2 is SVGAGI. V was shortened by 5 bases and J by 5 bases, with 9 bases between the two germline ends. The CDR3 extends over 13 amino acids. CDR3 loop: CASSRLANEKLFF. The CDR3 nucleotides are TGTGCCAGCAGTCGCCTGGCCAATGAAAAACTGTTTTTT.

The chain combines TRBV9 with TRBJ2-1; the match to TRBD1 covers 7 bases. Germline CDR1 is SGDLS and CDR2 is YYNGEE. Unmatched junction bases numbered 6, after V lost 0 bases and J lost 9 bases. This CDR3 spans 14 amino acids. CDR3 sequence reads: CASSVAGRDSEQFF. CDR3 coding DNA: TGTGCCAGCAGCGTAGCTGGAAGGGACAGTGAGCAGTTCTTC.

The chain employs TRBV29-1 and TRBJ2-2; D is undetermined. There are 13 residues in the CDR3. Germline CDR1 reads SQVTM; CDR2 reads ANQGSEA. Trimming removed 3 bases at V and 6 bases at J, with 11 bases between. The DNA for the CDR3 is TGCAGCGTTGACCAGTCCCCCTCCGGGGAGCTGTTTTTT. This sequence encodes CSVDQSPSGELFF.

The J gene is TRBJ1-4, the V gene TRBV7-2, with a tentative D call TRBD1 (5 bases). The CDR3 sequence is 17 residues long. Germline CDR1 reads SGHTA; CDR2 reads FQGNSA. V was pared by 5 bases and J by 2 bases, with 18 bases between. CDR3 sequence reads: CASSALPTRGTNEKLFF. CDR3 DNA: TGTGCCAGCAGCGCACTCCCGACAAGGGGTACTAATGAAAAACTGTTTTTT.

This clone appeared a few times. The CDR3 region has the DNA TGTGCCAGCAGCCCAGGGGCAGCCCCGAACACCATATATTTT. It translates to CASSPGAAPNTIYF. This chain uses TRBV9 with TRBJ1-3; D is possibly TRBD1 (6 bases). The ends were cut back, 4 bases at V and 7 bases at J, with 15 bases in the middle. CDR1 and CDR2 (germline): SGDLS, YYNGEE. The CDR3 has 14 amino acids. The variable domain in full, with the rest retrieved from reference TRBV9 and TRBJ1-3, is DSGVTQTPKHLITATGQRVTLRCSPRSGDLSVYWYQQSLDQGLQFLIQYYNGEERAKGNILERFSAQQFPDLHSELNLSSLELGDSALYFCASSPGAAPNTIYFGEGSWLTVV.